Below are 4 T cell receptor beta chains sequenced from a single sample in a study of cytomegalovirus exposure and HLA in healthy donors. The study ran its PCR with 60 Vbeta and 13 Jbeta primers. Clones were sequenced by immunoSEQ multiplex PCR, and TCRdb holds only the in-frame ones, with some missing. This repertoire shows some 140,000 clones, 80% to 90% found once; its top ten account for under 6.5%. Sample: PBMCs. The receptors stem from a woman between 25 and 40 years old in good health and CMV-seronegative.

The gene calls are TRBV19 and TRBJ2-5, with D possibly being TRBD2 (5 bases). V was clipped by 3 bases and J by 5 bases, with 19 bases between them. Germline lookup yields CDR1 LNHDA and CDR2 SQIVND (reference sequence). This CDR3 comprises 16 residues. CDR3 protein: CASSIRTRGGWETQYF. CDR3 in DNA: TGTGCCAGTAGTATCCGAACCCGGGGTGGATGGGAGACCCAGTACTTC. The variable domain in full, completed from reference TRBV19 and TRBJ2-5, reads DGGITQSPKYLFRKEGQNVTLSCEQNLNHDAMYWYRQDPGQGLRLIYYSQIVNDFQKGDIAEGYSVSREKKESFPLTVTSAQKNPTAFYLCASSIRTRGGWETQYFGPGTRLLVL.

The V gene is TRBV27, the J gene TRBJ1-1, with a weak D call TRBD1 (5 bases). The CDR3 totals 16 residues. CDR1 MNHEY and CDR2 SMNVEV come from the germline V gene (reference sequence). Trimming left V 8 bases short and J 4 bases short, with 23 bases between. This CDR3 is CASDSRRAGGFTEAFF. As DNA, the CDR3 is TGTGCCAGCGATAGTCGACGGGCGGGGGGTTTCACTGAAGCTTTCTTT.

V usage is TRBV7-9 and J usage is TRBJ2-5; 12 bases are a match to TRBD1. The J call could be wrong; TRBJ2-7 is a better fit for the DNA end. CDR1 is SEHNR and CDR2 is FQNEAQ in the germline V gene (reference sequence). The CDR3 spans 16 residues. As DNA, the CDR3 is TGTGCCAGCAGCTACCCAGGGACAGGGGGCAGTTACGAGCAGTACTTC. Translated, it gives CASSYPGTGGSYEQYF.

The V gene is TRBV6-5, the J gene TRBJ2-5, with TRBD1 matching over 11 bases. The J call may be incorrect, as the DNA end agrees better with TRBJ2-7. Germline CDR1 is MNHEY and CDR2 is SVGAGI. The CDR3 is made up of 15 amino acids. CDR3 bases: TGTGCCAGCAGCCCAACCGGGACAGGGGGCTACGAGCAGTACTTC. Protein: CASSPTGTGGYEQYF.